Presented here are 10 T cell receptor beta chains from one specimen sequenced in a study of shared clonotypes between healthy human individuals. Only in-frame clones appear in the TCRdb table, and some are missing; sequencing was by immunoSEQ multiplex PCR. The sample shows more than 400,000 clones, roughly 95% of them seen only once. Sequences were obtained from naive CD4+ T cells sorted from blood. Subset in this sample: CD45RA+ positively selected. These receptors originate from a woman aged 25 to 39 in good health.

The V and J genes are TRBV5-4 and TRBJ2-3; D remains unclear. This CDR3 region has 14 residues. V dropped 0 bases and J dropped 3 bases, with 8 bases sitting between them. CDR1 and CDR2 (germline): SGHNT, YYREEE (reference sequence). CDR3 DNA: TGTGCCAGCAGCTTGGCCTCGGGTACAGATACGCAGTATTTT. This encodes CASSLASGTDTQYF.

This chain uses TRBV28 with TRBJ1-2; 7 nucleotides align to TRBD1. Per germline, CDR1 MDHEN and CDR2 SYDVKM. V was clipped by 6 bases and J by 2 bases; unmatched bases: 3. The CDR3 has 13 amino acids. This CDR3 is CASREQGNYGYTF. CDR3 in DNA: TGTGCCAGCAGAGAACAGGGGAACTATGGCTACACCTTC.

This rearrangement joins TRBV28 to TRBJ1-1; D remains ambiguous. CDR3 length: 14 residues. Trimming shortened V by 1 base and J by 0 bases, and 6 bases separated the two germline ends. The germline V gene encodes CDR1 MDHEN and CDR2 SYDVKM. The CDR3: CASSLYGVNTEAFF. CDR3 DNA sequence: TGTGCCAGCAGTTTATATGGAGTGAACACTGAAGCTTTCTTT.

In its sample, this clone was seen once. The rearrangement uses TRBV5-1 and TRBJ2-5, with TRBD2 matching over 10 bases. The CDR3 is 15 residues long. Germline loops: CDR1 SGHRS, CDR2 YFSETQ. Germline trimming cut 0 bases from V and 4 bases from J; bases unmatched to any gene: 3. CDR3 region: CASSLASGSIETQYF. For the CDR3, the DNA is TGCGCCAGCAGCTTGGCTAGCGGGAGTATAGAGACCCAGTACTTC.

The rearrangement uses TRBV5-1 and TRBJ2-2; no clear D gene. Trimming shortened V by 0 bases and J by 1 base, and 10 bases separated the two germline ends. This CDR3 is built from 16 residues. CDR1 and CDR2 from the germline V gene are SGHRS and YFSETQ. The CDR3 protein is CASSLDVGWNTGELFF. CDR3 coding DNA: TGCGCCAGCAGCTTGGATGTGGGCTGGAACACCGGGGAGCTGTTTTTT.

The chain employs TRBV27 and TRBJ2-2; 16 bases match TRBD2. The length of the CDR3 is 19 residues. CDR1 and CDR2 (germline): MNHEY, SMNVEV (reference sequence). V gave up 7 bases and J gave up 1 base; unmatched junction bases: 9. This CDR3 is CASKPPGLAGGRNTGELFF. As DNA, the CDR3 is TGTGCCAGCAAACCCCCGGGACTAGCGGGAGGGAGGAACACCGGGGAGCTGTTTTTT.

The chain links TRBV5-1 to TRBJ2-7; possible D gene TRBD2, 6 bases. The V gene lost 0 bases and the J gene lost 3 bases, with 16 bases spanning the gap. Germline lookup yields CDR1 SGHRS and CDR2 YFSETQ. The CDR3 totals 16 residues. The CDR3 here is CASSLAVTRRDYEQYF. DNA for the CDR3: TGCGCCAGCAGCTTGGCCGTGACTAGGAGGGACTACGAGCAGTACTTC.

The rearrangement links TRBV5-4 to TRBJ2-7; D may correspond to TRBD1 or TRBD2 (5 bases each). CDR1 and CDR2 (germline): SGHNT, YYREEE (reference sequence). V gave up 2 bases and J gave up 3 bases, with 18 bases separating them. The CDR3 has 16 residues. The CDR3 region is CASSFFVGDRIYEQYF. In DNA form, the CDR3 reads TGTGCCAGCAGCTTTTTCGTTGGGGACCGGATCTACGAGCAGTACTTC.

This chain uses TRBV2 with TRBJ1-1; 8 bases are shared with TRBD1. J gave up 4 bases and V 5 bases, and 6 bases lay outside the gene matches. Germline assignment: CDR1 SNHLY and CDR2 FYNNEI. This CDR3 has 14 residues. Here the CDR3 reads CASSRQGPSTEAFF. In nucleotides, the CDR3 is TGTGCCAGCAGTAGACAGGGGCCGTCCACTGAAGCTTTCTTT.

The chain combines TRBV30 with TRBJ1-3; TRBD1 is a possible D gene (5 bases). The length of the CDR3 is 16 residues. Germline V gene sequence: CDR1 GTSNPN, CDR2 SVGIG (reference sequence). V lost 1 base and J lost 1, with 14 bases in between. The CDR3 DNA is TGTGCCTGGAGTGCCCGGTTGACAGTATCTGGAAACACCATATATTTT. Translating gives CAWSARLTVSGNTIYF.